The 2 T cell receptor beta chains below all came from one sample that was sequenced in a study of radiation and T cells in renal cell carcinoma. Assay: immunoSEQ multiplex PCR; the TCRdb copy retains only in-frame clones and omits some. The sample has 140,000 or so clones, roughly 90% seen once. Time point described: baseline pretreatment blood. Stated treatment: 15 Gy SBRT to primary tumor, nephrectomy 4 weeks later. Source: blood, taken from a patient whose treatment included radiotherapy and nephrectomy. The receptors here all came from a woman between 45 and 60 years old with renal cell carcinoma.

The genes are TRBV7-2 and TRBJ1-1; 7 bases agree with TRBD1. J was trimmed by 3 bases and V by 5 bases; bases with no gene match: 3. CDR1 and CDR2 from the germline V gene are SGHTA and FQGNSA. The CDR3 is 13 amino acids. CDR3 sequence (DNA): TGTGCCAGCAGCCCTGACAGGGACACTGAAGCTTTCTTT. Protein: CASSPDRDTEAFF. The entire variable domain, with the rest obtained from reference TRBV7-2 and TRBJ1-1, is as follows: GAGVSQSPSNKVTEKGKDVELRCDPISGHTALYWYRQSLGQGLEFLIYFQGNSAPDKSGLPSDRFSAERTGGSVSTLTIQRTQQEDSAVYLCASSPDRDTEAFFGQGTRLTVV.

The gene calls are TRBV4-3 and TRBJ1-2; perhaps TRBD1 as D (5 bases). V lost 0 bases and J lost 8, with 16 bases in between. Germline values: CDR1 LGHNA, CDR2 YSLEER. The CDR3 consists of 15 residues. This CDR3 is CASSQDRDLIRGYTF. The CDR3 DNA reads TGCGCCAGCAGCCAAGACAGGGATTTAATAAGGGGCTACACCTTC.